These T cell receptor beta chains were read from a single sample in a study of T cell repertoires in cytomegalovirus infection. TCRdb reprocessed the reads with MiXCR, giving one entry per CDR3 protein. The table includes fewer than 400,000 distinct CDR3 sequences, about a sixth detected once. The specimen was PBMCs. The receptor source for this set is a human donor in good health (CMV status not recorded). Some clones in this sample may be carry-over from other donors' samples. CDR3s include the opening cysteine and the closing phenylalanine or tryptophan. A D gene is named only where the DNA matches it firmly. Clone size, where shown, is once, few, many, or a class for clones that have expanded.

J gene	clone size	V gene	D gene	CDR3 DNA	CDR3 protein
TRBJ2-3	many	TRBV11-2	.	TGTGCCAGCAGCTTATCGGGGTTTCCAGATACGCAGTATTTT	CASSLSGFPDTQYF
TRBJ2-1	many	TRBV4-3	.	TGCGCCAGCAGCCGAGGAATCCCGGGTCCGGTGTTCTTC	CASSRGIPGPVFF
TRBJ1-2	many	TRBV7-2	.	TGTGCCAGCAGCTTAGTGGGCAGGGGCGAGGTCTATGGCTACACCTTC	CASSLVGRGEVYGYTF
TRBJ2-1	once	TRBV12-3/TRBV12-4	TRBD2	TGTGCCAGCAGTTTTCTTCAGGGGACTAGCTTTGAGCAGTTCTTC	CASSFLQGTSFEQFF
TRBJ1-4	few	TRBV19	.	TGTGCCAGTAGTACTGGTCGGTTTATGGGTGAAAAACTGTTTTTT	CASSTGRFMGEKLFF
TRBJ2-1	.	TRBV7-2	TRBD2	TGTGCCAGCAGCTTAATGGGGACTATCGGCAATGAGCAGTTCTTC	CASSLMGTIGNEQFF
TRBJ2-7	many	TRBV4-1	.	TGCGCCAGCAGCCAAGGGGGGACCTACGAGCAGTACTTC	CASSQGGTYEQYF
TRBJ2-1	.	TRBV19	.	TGTGCCAGTAGTAGGGGGGTAAGGTCCTACAATGAGCAGTTCTTC	CASSRGVRSYNEQFF
TRBJ1-2	many	TRBV7-6	TRBD1	TGTGCCAGCAGCTCTACGGGACAGATGAACTATGGCTACACCTTC	CASSSTGQMNYGYTF
TRBJ2-1	many	TRBV7-2	TRBD2	TGTGCCAGCAGCTTCCAGCCGGGACTAGCGGGAGGGGGGAGTGAGCAGTTCTTC	CASSFQPGLAGGGSEQFF
TRBJ2-2	.	TRBV11-2	TRBD2	TGTACCAGCAGCTTGAGCGGGAGGAACACCGGGGAGCTGTTTTTT	CTSSLSGRNTGELFF
TRBJ2-1	.	TRBV7-2	.	TGTGCCAGCAGCTTAGCCCCCCTCAGCTACAATGAGCAGTTCTTC	CASSLAPLSYNEQFF
TRBJ1-2	many	TRBV20-1	TRBD1	TGCAGTGCTAGAGATCATGGACAGGGGGGTAACTATGGCTACACCTTC	CSARDHGQGGNYGYTF
TRBJ1-1	.	TRBV7-2	.	TGTGCCAGCAGCTTAGAGAGGGGGACCCCTGGGACTGAAGCTTTCTTT	CASSLERGTPGTEAFF
TRBJ1-3	many	TRBV7-8	.	TGTGCCAGCAGCTTAGGGATCCTTAACTCTGGAAACACCATATATTTT	CASSLGILNSGNTIYF
TRBJ2-1	few	TRBV6-2/TRBV6-3	.	TGTGCCAGCAGCCCACCGGCTACGGGGCAGTTCTTC	CASSPPATGQFF
TRBJ2-7	few	TRBV14	.	TGTGCCAGCAGCCAAGTACCCTCCTACGAGCAGTACTTC	CASSQVPSYEQYF
TRBJ2-5	many	TRBV7-2	TRBD1	TGTGCCAGCAGCACTCGGACAGGGCTTCAAGAGACCCAGTACTTC	CASSTRTGLQETQYF
TRBJ2-1	many	TRBV7-2	.	TGTGCCAGCAGCTTTCTGGGCGTTGAGCAGTTCTTC	CASSFLGVEQFF
TRBJ2-3	few	TRBV19	TRBD2	TGTGCCAGTAGCCCCTACGGGGGGGTTGATACGCAGTATTTT	CASSPYGGVDTQYF
TRBJ1-1	few	TRBV19	.	TGTGCCAGTAGTATAAGGGGTTCTGAAGCTTTCTTT	CASSIRGSEAFF
TRBJ1-6	.	TRBV19	.	TGTGCCAGTAGTATGGGCAGCTATTCACCCCTCCACTTT	CASSMGSYSPLHF
TRBJ2-1	.	TRBV5-1	TRBD2	TGCGCCAGCATTGAACCGGGACTAGCGGGGAATGAGCAGTTCTTC	CASIEPGLAGNEQFF
TRBJ1-3	few	TRBV20-1	TRBD1	TGCAGTGCCATTCCAGGACAGGGGAACTCTGGAAACACCATATATTTT	CSAIPGQGNSGNTIYF
TRBJ2-5	.	TRBV12-3/TRBV12-4	.	TGTGCCAGCAGCCACAGGGAAGAGACCCAGTACTTC	CASSHREETQYF
TRBJ1-4	once	TRBV28	.	TGTGCCAGCAGTTTCGGCCCACAGGGAAATGAAAAACTGTTTTTT	CASSFGPQGNEKLFF
TRBJ1-3	.	TRBV7-9	.	TGTGCCAGCAGCTTATTTGCCTCTGGAAACACCATATATTTT	CASSLFASGNTIYF
TRBJ2-7	.	TRBV12-3/TRBV12-4	TRBD2	TGTGCCAGCAGTTTTGGCGGGAGTTCAACCTACGAGCAGTACTTC	CASSFGGSSTYEQYF
TRBJ1-2	.	TRBV4-3	.	TGCGCCAGCAGCCGCCAGTTCCAGGGTAACTATGGCTACACCTTC	CASSRQFQGNYGYTF
TRBJ2-7	many	TRBV20-1	.	TGCAGTGCCTGCCCAGGCGCGGCATACGAGCAGTACTTC	CSACPGAAYEQYF
TRBJ1-2	.	TRBV2	.	TGTGCCAGCAGTTATGACCGGGGCTACACCTTC	CASSYDRGYTF
TRBJ2-5	many	TRBV7-8	TRBD2	TGTGCCAGCAGCTTCCCAAGGCGGGGGGGATGGATTAAAGAGACCCAGTACTTC	CASSFPRRGGWIKETQYF
TRBJ2-3	.	TRBV7-6	.	TGTGCCAGCCAGGGGCTGGCAGATACGCAGTATTTT	CASQGLADTQYF
TRBJ2-6	medium-sized	TRBV7-8	.	TGTGCCAGCAGCTTATCCCTCTCTGGGGCCAACGTCCTGACTTTC	CASSLSLSGANVLTF
TRBJ2-2	few	TRBV28	TRBD1	TGTGCCAGCAGCGGGGACAGGGTCACCGGGGAGCTGTTTTTT	CASSGDRVTGELFF
TRBJ2-5	few	TRBV10-3	.	TGTGCCATCAGAGACGGGGGCTCAGAGACCCAGTACTTC	CAIRDGGSETQYF
TRBJ2-3	few	TRBV6-2/TRBV6-3	.	TGTGCCAGCAGACAACAGGTCCGTCGGTATTTT	CASRQQVRRYF
TRBJ1-2	.	TRBV4-2	.	TGTGCCAGCAGCCTACCGGAAGTCTCCTATGGCTACACCTTC	CASSLPEVSYGYTF
TRBJ2-1	many	TRBV7-2	.	TGTGCCAGCAGCTTCCGGGACTCGCCCCCCTTCTTC	CASSFRDSPPFF
TRBJ1-4	many	TRBV7-2	.	TGTGCCAGCAGCTTAGACAGAGGAGAGGAAAAACTGTTTTTT	CASSLDRGEEKLFF
TRBJ1-2	many	TRBV19	.	TGTGCCAGTAGCCAGAGGGCCGTCAACTATGGCTACACCTTC	CASSQRAVNYGYTF
TRBJ2-2	.	TRBV20-1	TRBD2	TGCAGTGCGAAGCGGGAGGGCCAGGGCACCGGGGAGCTGTTTTTT	CSAKREGQGTGELFF
TRBJ2-7	.	TRBV27	.	TGTGCCAGCAGTTTATCGATCCGAGGAGAGCAGTACTTC	CASSLSIRGEQYF
TRBJ2-7	few	TRBV7-9	TRBD1	TGTGCCAGCAGCCGGGACAGGTCCGGCTCCTACGAGCAGTACTTC	CASSRDRSGSYEQYF
TRBJ2-5	.	TRBV11-2	.	TGTGCCAGCAGCCGAGACGGGGGAGAAGAGACCCAGTACTTC	CASSRDGGEETQYF
TRBJ2-5	many	TRBV27	.	TGTGCCAGCAGTTCACAGGGTTTTGAGGAGACCCAGTACTTC	CASSSQGFEETQYF